Sequencing of this T cell receptor (beta chain) was carried out in a study of blood T cell repertoires in COVID-19. Overall study context: Sites across the United States, Italy and Spain contributed samples from acute and convalescent COVID-19.

The CDR3 is 17 amino acids. Germline CDR1 and CDR2: KGHSH and LQKENI. Losses at the gene ends were 4 bases for V and 5 bases for J; bases not matched to a gene: 8. As processed by the authors: Amplification of reference gene primers provided the estimated nucleated cell counts. Clones were read by immunoSEQ multiplex PCR, and TCRdb kept only the in-frame ones, dropping some. V and J calls and clone size come straight from that table; D and trimming were deduced from the DNA. The sample has 150,000 to 180,000 clones, about 80% seen once. Source material: peripheral blood. The TCR originated in a woman aged 55-75 years with acute or convalescent COVID-19. The rearrangement joins TRBV18 to TRBJ2-2, with TRBD1 identical over 12 bases. CDR3 nucleotides: TGTGCCAGCTCACTACTGGGACAGGGGGCCGGAACCGGGGAGCTGTTTTTT. Amino acids: CASSLLGQGAGTGELFF.